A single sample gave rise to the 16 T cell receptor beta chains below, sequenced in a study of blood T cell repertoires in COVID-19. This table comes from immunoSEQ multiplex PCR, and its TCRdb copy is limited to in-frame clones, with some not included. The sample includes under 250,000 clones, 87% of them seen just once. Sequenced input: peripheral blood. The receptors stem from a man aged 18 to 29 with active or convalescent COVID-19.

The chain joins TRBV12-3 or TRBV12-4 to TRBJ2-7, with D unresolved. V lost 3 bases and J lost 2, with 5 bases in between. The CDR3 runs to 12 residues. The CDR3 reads CASSFYTYEQYF. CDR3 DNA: TGTGCCAGCAGTTTTTACACCTACGAGCAGTACTTC.

CDR3 DNA: TGTGCCATCAGTGAGTCCCTAGCGGGGGGGCCAGATACGCAGTATTTT. It is translated as CAISESLAGGPDTQYF. The V and J genes are TRBV10-3 and TRBJ2-3, with 12 bases that match TRBD2. V was pared by 0 bases and J by 4 bases, with 2 bases of the junction left unmatched. The length of the CDR3 is 16 residues. Germline assignment: CDR1 ENHRY and CDR2 SYGVKD.

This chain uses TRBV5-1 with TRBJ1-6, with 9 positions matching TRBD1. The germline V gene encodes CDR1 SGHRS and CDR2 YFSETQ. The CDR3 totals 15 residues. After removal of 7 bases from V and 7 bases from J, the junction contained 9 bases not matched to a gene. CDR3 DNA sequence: TGCGCCAGCGCCGCAGTGGGACAGGGCAATTCACCCCTCCACTTT. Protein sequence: CASAAVGQGNSPLHF.

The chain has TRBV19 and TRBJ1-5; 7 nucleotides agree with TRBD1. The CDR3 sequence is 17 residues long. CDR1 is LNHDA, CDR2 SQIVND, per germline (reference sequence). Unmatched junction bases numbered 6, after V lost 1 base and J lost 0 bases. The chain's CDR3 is CASSIGRTGNSNQPQHF. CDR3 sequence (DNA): TGTGCCAGTAGTATAGGGCGGACAGGTAATAGCAATCAGCCCCAGCATTTT.

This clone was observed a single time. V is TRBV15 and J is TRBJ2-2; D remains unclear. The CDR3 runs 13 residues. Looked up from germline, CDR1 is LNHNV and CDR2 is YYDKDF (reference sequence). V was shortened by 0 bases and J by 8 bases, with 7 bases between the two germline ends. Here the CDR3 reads CATSRDPPGELFF. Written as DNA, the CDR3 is TGTGCCACCAGCAGAGATCCCCCGGGGGAGCTGTTTTTT.

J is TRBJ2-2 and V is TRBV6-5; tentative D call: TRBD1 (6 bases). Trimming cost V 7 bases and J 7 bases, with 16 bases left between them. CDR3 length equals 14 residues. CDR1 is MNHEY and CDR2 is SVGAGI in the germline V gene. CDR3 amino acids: CASNIGGGVGELFF. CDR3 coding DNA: TGTGCCAGCAACATAGGGGGTGGGGTCGGGGAGCTGTTTTTT.

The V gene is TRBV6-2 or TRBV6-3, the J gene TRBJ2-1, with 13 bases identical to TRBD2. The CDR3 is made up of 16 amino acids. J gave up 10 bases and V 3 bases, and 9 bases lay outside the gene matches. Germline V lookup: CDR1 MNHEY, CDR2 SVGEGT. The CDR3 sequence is CASSYTTSGGQWEQFF. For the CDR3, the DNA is TGTGCCAGCAGTTATACGACTAGCGGGGGGCAATGGGAGCAGTTCTTC.

CDR3 protein: CASSQEVSGSVWVGTQYF. CDR3 nucleotide sequence: TGTGCCAGCAGCCAAGAGGTTAGCGGGAGTGTGTGGGTCGGGACCCAGTACTTC. The rearrangement links TRBV3-1 (or the pseudogene TRBV3-2) to TRBJ2-5; 9 nucleotides line up with TRBD2. The germline V gene has CDR1 LGHDT and CDR2 YNNKEL (reference sequence). J was trimmed by 7 bases and V by 0 bases; bases with no gene match: 15. CDR3 length: 18 amino acids.

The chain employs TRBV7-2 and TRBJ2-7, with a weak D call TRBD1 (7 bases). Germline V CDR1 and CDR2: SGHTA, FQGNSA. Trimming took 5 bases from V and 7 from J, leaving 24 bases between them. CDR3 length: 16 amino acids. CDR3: CASSLRVRTGAGEQYF. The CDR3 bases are TGTGCCAGCAGCCTAAGGGTCCGGACAGGCGCGGGGGAGCAGTACTTC. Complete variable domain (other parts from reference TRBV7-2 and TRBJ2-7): GAGVSQSPSNKVTEKGKDVELRCDPISGHTALYWYRQSLGQGLEFLIYFQGNSAPDKSGLPSDRFSAERTGGSVSTLTIQRTQQEDSAVYLCASSLRVRTGAGEQYFGPGTRLTVT.

For the CDR3, the DNA is TGTGCCAGCAGCTTGGACAGGAGGCAGCCCCAGCATTTT. Residues: CASSLDRRQPQHF. The chain has TRBV7-6 and TRBJ1-5, with 7 bases lining up with TRBD1. The CDR3 is made up of 13 amino acids. CDR1 and CDR2 from the germline V gene are SGHVS and FNYEAQ. The J segment lost 7 bases and the V segment lost 3 bases, leaving 3 bases of the junction unmatched.

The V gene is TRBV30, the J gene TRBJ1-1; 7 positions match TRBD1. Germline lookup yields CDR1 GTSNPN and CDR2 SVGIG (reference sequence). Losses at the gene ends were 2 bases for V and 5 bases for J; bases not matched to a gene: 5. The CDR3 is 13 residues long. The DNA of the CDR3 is TGTGCCTGGAGTTTAAACAGGGGAACTGAAGCTTTCTTT. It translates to CAWSLNRGTEAFF.

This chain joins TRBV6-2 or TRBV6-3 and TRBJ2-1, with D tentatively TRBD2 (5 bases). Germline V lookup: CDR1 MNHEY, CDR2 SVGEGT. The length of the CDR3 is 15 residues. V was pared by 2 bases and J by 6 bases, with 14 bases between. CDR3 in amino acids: CASSYTATGSNEQFF. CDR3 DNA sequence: TGTGCCAGCAGTTACACCGCCACGGGGAGCAATGAGCAGTTCTTC.

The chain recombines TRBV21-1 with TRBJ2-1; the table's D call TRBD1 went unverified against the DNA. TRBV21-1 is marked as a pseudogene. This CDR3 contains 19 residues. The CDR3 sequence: CASSKESGTGSGTGNEQFF. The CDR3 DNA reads TGTGCCAGCAGCAAAGAATCTGGGACAGGGTCGGGCACTGGCAATGAGCAGTTCTTC.

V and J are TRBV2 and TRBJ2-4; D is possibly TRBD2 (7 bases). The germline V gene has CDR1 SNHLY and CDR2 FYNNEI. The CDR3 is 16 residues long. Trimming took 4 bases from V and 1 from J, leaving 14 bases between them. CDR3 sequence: CASSVGGGQAKNIQYF. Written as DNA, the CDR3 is TGTGCCAGCAGTGTAGGGGGGGGCCAGGCCAAAAACATTCAGTACTTC.

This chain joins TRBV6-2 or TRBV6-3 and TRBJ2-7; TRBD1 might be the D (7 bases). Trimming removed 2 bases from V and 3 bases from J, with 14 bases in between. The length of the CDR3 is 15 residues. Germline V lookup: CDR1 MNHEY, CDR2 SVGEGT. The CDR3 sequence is CASSYAGQPLYEQYF. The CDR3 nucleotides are TGTGCCAGCAGTTACGCGGGACAGCCACTCTACGAGCAGTACTTC.

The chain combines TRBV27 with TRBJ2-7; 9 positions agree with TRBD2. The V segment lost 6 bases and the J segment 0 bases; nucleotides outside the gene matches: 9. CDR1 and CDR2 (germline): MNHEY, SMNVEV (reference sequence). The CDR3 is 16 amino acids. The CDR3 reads CASSLLLAGGSYEQYF. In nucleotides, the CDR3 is TGTGCCAGCAGCCTATTACTAGCGGGTGGCTCCTACGAGCAGTACTTC.